These 12 T cell receptor beta chains were sequenced from one sample in a study of blood T cell repertoires in COVID-19. Assay: immunoSEQ multiplex PCR; the TCRdb copy retains only in-frame clones and omits some. The table shows 200,000 to 250,000 clones, with 88% occurring only once. The sample consisted of peripheral blood. Source of these receptors: a woman aged 25-40 years with COVID-19, enrolled during active disease.

In its sample, this clone was seen once. The V and J genes are TRBV10-2 and TRBJ2-7; possible D gene TRBD2, 6 bases. CDR1 WSHSY and CDR2 SAAADI come from the germline V gene. The V end was cut by 9 bases, the J end by 4 bases, with 13 bases between. The CDR3 has 12 residues. The CDR3 DNA reads TGCGCCAGTTCCGAAGCGGGTTACGAGCAGTACGTC. This sequence encodes CASSEAGYEQYV.

The chain uses TRBV12-5 and TRBJ1-1; 7 bases are shared with TRBD1. Germline assignment: CDR1 LGHNT and CDR2 FRNRAP. V shed 0 bases, J shed 0 bases, and the junction held 13 bases outside the gene matches. This CDR3 spans 19 amino acids. The CDR3 is CASGLVLGRGIGVNTEAFF. The CDR3 nucleotides are TGTGCTAGTGGTTTGGTACTAGGCAGGGGGATAGGAGTGAACACTGAAGCTTTCTTT. The full variable domain, with the rest looked up from reference TRBV12-5 and TRBJ1-1, is DARVTQTPRHKVTEMGQEVTMRCQPILGHNTVFWYRQTMMQGLELLAYFRNRAPLDDSGMPKDRFSAEMPDATLATLKIQPSEPRDSAVYFCASGLVLGRGIGVNTEAFFGQGTRLTVV.

The chain uses TRBV4-1 and TRBJ2-1, with 7 positions matching TRBD2. The CDR3 runs to 16 residues. From germline, CDR1 is MGHRA and CDR2 YSYEKL. V was pared by 2 bases and J by 4 bases, with 8 bases of the junction left unmatched. CDR3 coding DNA: TGCGCCAGCAGCCAACGGCCTAGCGGAGCTTACAATGAGCAGTTCTTC. Amino acids: CASSQRPSGAYNEQFF.

This clone is a singleton in its sample. The chain carries TRBV10-1 and TRBJ2-7, with D unclear. Germline V CDR1 and CDR2: WNHNN, SYGVQD (reference sequence). Trimming stripped 4 bases from V and 3 bases from J, with 10 bases between. The CDR3 extends over 13 amino acids. DNA for the CDR3: TGCGCCAGCAGTGGACCAGGCTTCTACGAGCAGTACTTC. Encoded protein: CASSGPGFYEQYF.

The J gene is TRBJ2-3, the V gene TRBV19; 7 nucleotides match TRBD1. This CDR3 has 15 residues. Germline-derived CDR1 and CDR2 are LNHDA and SQIVND (reference sequence). Losses at the gene ends were 6 bases for V and 2 bases for J; bases not matched to a gene: 8. CDR3 sequence reads: CASRIRDSYTDTQYF. The CDR3 region has the DNA TGTGCCAGTAGAATACGGGACAGCTACACAGATACGCAGTATTTT.

The chain couples TRBV12-3 or TRBV12-4 to TRBJ2-5; TRBD2 might be the D (5 bases). Trimming shortened V by 0 bases and J by 5 bases, and 7 bases separated the two germline ends. There are 13 residues in the CDR3. CDR3 amino acids: CASSLARRETQYF. CDR3 coding DNA: TGTGCCAGCAGTTTAGCCCGGAGGGAGACCCAGTACTTC.

The V call is TRBV19, the J call TRBJ2-5, with TRBD1 matching 7 bases. Germline-derived CDR1 and CDR2 are LNHDA and SQIVND (reference sequence). The CDR3 spans 14 residues. V dropped 10 bases and J dropped 2; count of bases not matched to a gene: 10. The CDR3 DNA reads TGTGCCATCCCTGTCAGGGGGTGGCAAGAGACCCAGTACTTC. It yields the protein CAIPVRGWQETQYF. Full variable domain (missing parts from reference TRBV19 and TRBJ2-5): DGGITQSPKYLFRKEGQNVTLSCEQNLNHDAMYWYRQDPGQGLRLIYYSQIVNDFQKGDIAEGYSVSREKKESFPLTVTSAQKNPTAFYLCAIPVRGWQETQYFGPGTRLLVL.

The V and J genes are TRBV15 and TRBJ1-3, with D uncertain. The ends were cut back, 10 bases at V and 4 bases at J, with 14 bases in the middle. CDR1 LNHNV and CDR2 YYDKDF come from the germline V gene (reference sequence). This CDR3 is 13 amino acids long. Written as DNA, the CDR3 is TGTGCCATCAAACTAGGAGGAGGAAACACCATATATTTT. Amino acid sequence: CAIKLGGGNTIYF.

The V and J genes are TRBV4-1 and TRBJ1-3; TRBD1 agrees at 9 bases. V dropped 2 bases and J dropped 3; count of bases not matched to a gene: 5. This CDR3 comprises 16 residues. Germline V gene data show CDR1 as MGHRA and CDR2 as YSYEKL. This chain's CDR3 is CASSQYRGLIGNTIYF. CDR3 nucleotides: TGCGCCAGCAGCCAATACAGGGGGCTGATTGGAAACACCATATATTTT.

The chain has TRBV2 and TRBJ2-1; 9 nucleotides align to TRBD2. The CDR3 consists of 16 residues. The trim removed 3 bases at V and 7 bases at J, leaving 10 bases unmatched. CDR1 and CDR2 from the germline V gene are SNHLY and FYNNEI. CDR3 nucleotide sequence: TGTGCCAGCAGTGACAGACTAGCGGTGGTAGGGAATGAGCAGTTCTTC. This gives the protein CASSDRLAVVGNEQFF.

V usage is TRBV5-1 and J usage is TRBJ2-2; 7 nucleotides align to TRBD1. This CDR3 has 15 amino acids. V lost 3 bases, J lost 5 bases, and 7 bases stayed unmatched. Germline lookup yields CDR1 SGHRS and CDR2 YFSETQ. The CDR3, as DNA: TGCGCCAGCAGCTCCAAAGTACAGGGGACCGGGGAGCTGTTTTTT. Its translation is CASSSKVQGTGELFF.

The chain uses TRBV5-5 and TRBJ2-1; D is perhaps TRBD2 (6 bases). The V and J ends lost 1 base and 7 bases respectively, with 24 bases between them. Germline V gives CDR1 SGHKS, CDR2 YYEKEE (reference sequence). The CDR3 consists of 18 residues. CDR3 DNA sequence: TGTGCCAGCAGCTTGACCTATGAGGGACTGCTAATGGGAAATGAGCAGTTCTTC. Its translation: CASSLTYEGLLMGNEQFF. The complete variable domain, with remaining parts taken from reference TRBV5-5 and TRBJ2-1, reads DAGVTQSPTHLIKTRGQQVTLRCSPISGHKSVSWYQQVLGQGPQFIFQYYEKEERGRGNFPDRFSARQFPNYSSELNVNALLLGDSALYLCASSLTYEGLLMGNEQFFGPGTRLTVL.